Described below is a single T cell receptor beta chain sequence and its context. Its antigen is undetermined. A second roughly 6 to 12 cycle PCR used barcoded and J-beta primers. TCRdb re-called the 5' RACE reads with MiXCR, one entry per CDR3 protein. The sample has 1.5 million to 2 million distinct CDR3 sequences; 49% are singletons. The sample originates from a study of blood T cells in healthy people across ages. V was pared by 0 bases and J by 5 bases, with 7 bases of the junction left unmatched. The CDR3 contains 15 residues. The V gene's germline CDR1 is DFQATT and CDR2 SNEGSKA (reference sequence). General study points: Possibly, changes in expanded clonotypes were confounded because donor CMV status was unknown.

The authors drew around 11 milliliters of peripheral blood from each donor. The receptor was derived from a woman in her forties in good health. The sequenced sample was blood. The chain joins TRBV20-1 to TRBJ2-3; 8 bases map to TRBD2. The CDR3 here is CSAREGSGGGDTQYF. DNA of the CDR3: TGCAGTGCTAGAGAGGGCAGCGGGGGAGGAGATACGCAGTATTTT.